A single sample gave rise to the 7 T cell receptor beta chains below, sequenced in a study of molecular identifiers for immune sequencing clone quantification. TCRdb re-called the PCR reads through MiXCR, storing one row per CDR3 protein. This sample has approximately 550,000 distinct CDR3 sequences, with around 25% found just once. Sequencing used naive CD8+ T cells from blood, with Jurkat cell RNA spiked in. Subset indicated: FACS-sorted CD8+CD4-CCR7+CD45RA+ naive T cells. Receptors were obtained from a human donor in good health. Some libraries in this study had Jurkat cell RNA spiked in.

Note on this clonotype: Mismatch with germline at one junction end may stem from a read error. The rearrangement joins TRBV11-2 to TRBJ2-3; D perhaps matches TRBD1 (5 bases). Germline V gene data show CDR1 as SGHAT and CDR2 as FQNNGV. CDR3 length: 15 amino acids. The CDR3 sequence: CARSFSGYSTDTQYF. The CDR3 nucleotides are TGTGCCCGCAGCTTCTCAGGGTATAGTACAGATACGCAGTATTTT.

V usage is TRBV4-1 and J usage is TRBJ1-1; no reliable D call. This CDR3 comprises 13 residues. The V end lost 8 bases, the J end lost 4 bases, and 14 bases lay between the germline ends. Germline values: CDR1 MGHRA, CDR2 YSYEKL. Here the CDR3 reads CASGLDLVTEAFF. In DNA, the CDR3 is TGCGCCAGCGGGCTGGACTTGGTCACTGAAGCTTTCTTT.

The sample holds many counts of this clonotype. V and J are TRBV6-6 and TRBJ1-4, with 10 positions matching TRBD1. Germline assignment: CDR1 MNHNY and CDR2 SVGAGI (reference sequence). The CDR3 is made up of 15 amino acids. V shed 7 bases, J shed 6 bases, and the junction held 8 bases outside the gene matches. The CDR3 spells CASTERDRGYEKLFF. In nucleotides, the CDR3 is TGTGCCAGCACCGAAAGGGACAGGGGATATGAAAAACTGTTTTTT.

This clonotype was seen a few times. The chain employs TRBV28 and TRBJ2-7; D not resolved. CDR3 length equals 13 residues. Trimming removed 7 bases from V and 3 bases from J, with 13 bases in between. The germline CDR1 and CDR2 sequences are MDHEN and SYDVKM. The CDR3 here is CASTSPSFYEQYF. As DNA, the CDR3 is TGTGCCAGCACTTCGCCAAGCTTCTACGAGCAGTACTTC.

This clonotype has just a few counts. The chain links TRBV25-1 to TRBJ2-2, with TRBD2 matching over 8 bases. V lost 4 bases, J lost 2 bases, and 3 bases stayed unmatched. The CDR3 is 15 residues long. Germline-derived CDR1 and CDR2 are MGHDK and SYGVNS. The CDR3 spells CASSVGRANTGELFF. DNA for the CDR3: TGTGCCAGCAGTGTCGGGAGGGCCAACACCGGGGAGCTGTTTTTT.

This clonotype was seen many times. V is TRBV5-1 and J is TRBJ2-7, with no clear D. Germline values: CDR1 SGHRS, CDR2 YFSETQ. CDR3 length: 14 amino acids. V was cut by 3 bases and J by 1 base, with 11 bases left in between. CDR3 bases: TGCGCCAGCAGCTCCGTAACAGCTTCCTACGAGCAGTACTTC. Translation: CASSSVTASYEQYF. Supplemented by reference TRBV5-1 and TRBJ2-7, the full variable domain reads KAGVTQTPRYLIKTRGQQVTLSCSPISGHRSVSWYQQTPGQGLQFLFEYFSETQRNKGNFPGRFSGRQFSNSRSEMNVSTLELGDSALYLCASSSVTASYEQYFGPGTRLTVT.

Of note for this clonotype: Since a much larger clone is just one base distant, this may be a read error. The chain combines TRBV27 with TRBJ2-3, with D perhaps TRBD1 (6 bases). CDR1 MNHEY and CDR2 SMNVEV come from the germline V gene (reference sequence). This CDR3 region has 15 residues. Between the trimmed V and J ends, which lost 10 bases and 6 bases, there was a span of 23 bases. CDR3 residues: CATRRMHRDTDTQYF. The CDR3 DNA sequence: TGTGCCACCCGTCGTATGCACAGGGACACGGATACGCAGTATTTT.